This T cell receptor (beta chain) stems from a study of tissue T cells after allogeneic stem cell transplantation. Study outcomes and limitations: Across patients, clones rarely overlapped, yet motif clusters were shared tissue-specifically. Tissue-detected TCR repertoire was only partly captured by blood and spleen T cells.

Clones were sequenced by immunoSEQ multiplex PCR, and TCRdb holds only the in-frame ones, with some missing. The sample has roughly 4,800 clones; roughly half are singletons. A remark on this clone: The antigen is not known. One end of the junction does not line up with germline, which may come from a read error. Mouse germline and gene names are used. The CDR3 end is not reached by the read, which stops 1 residue before it; the germline J gene fills it in.

Germline loops: CDR1 NNHDY, CDR2 SYVADS. The CDR3 extends over 14 amino acids. Time point in this sample: mouse harvest day 7 after allogeneic transplant. Mouse grafts combined 10^7 T-cell-depleted bone marrow cells with 10^6 splenic CD5+ T cells. Tissues came from B6→BALB/c major-mismatch GVHD mice at day 7 or 14. The TCR originated in a female BALB/c mouse given C57BL/6 T cells with graft-versus-host disease after an allogeneic hematopoietic cell transplant. The chain recombines TRBV13-3 with TRBJ2-7; D possibly matches TRBD1 or TRBD2 (5 bases each). The sequenced sample was gut tissue. The sequenced CDR3 bases are TGTCCCAGCAGCCGCCGGGACCTCTCCTATGAACAGTAC. Amino acids: CPSSRRDLSYEQY. The whole CDR3 protein is CPSSRRDLSYEQYF.